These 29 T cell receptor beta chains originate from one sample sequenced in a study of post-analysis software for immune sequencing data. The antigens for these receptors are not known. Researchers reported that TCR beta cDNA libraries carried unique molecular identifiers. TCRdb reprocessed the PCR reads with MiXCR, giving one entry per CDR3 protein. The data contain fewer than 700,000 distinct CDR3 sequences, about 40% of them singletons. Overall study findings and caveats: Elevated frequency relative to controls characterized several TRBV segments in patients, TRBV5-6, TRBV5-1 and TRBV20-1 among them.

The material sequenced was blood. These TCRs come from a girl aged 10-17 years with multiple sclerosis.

The CDR3 DNA reads as TGTGCCAGCAGGGCTGGTGGGGGCTCGTTCTTC. Its translation is CASRAGGGSFF. This rearrangement joins TRBV12-3 or TRBV12-4 to TRBJ2-1; TRBD1 might be the D (6 bases). V dropped 6 bases and J dropped 15 bases, with 15 bases sitting between them. The CDR3 loop spans 11 amino acids.

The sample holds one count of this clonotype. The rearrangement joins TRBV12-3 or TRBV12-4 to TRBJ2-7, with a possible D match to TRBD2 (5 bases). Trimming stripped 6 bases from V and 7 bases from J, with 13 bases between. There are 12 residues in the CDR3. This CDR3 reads CASSPNPGEQYF. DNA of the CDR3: TGTGCCAGCAGCCCTAATCCGGGAGAGCAGTACTTC.

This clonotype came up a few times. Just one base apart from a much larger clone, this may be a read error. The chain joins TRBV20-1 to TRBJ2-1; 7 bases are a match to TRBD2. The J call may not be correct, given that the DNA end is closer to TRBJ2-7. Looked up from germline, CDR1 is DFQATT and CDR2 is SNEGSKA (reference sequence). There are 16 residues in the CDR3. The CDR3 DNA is TGCAGTGCTAGTGGGGCAATTCGTCTAGCGGACAATGAGCAGTACTTC. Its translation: CSASGAIRLADNEQYF.

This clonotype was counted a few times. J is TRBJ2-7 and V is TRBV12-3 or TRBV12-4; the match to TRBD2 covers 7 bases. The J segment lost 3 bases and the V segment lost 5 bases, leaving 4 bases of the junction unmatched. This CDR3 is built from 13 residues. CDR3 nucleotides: TGTGCCAGCAGTCCTAGCGGCCACTACGAGCAGTACTTC. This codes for CASSPSGHYEQYF.

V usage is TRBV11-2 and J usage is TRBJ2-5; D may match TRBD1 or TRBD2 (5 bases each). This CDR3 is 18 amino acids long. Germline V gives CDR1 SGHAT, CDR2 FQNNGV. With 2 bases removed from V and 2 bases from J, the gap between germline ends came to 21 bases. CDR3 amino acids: CASSLIMPGHTFQETQYF. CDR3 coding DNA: TGTGCCAGCAGCTTAATTATGCCGGGGCATACATTTCAAGAGACCCAGTACTTC. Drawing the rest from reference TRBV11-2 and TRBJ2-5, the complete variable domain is EAGVAQSPRYKIIEKRQSVAFWCNPISGHATLYWYQQILGQGPKLLIQFQNNGVVDDSQLPKDRFSAERLKGVDSTLKIQPAKLEDSAVYLCASSLIMPGHTFQETQYFGPGTRLLVL.

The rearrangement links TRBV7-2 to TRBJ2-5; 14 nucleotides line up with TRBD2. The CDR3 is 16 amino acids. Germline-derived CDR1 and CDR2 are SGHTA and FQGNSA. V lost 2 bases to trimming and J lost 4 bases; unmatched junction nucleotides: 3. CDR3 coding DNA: TGTGCCAGCAGCTTATGGACTAGCGGGAGGAGAGAGACCCAGTACTTC. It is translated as CASSLWTSGRRETQYF.

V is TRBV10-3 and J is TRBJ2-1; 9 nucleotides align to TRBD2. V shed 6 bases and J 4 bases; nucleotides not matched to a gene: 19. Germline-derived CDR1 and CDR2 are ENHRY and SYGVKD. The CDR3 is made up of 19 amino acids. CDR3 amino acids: CAISGPQGVAGVGYNEQFF. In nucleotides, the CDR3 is TGTGCCATCAGCGGACCCCAAGGGGTAGCGGGGGTAGGATACAATGAGCAGTTCTTC.

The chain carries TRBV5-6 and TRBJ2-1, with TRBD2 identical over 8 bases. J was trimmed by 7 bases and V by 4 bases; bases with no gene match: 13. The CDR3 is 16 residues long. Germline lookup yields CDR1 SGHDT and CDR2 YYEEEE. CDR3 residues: CASSPAGGGQRNEQFF. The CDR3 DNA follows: TGTGCCAGCAGCCCTGCCGGGGGGGGCCAGCGGAATGAGCAGTTCTTC.

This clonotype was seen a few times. CDR3: CATSRRSSAYNEQFF. CDR3 in DNA: TGTGCCACCAGCAGGCGGTCCTCAGCCTACAATGAGCAGTTCTTC. This chain links TRBV15 with TRBJ2-1; D not certain. CDR3 size: 15 residues. Trimming pared 3 bases from V and 2 bases from J, leaving 11 bases between. Germline V gives CDR1 LNHNV, CDR2 YYDKDF (reference sequence).

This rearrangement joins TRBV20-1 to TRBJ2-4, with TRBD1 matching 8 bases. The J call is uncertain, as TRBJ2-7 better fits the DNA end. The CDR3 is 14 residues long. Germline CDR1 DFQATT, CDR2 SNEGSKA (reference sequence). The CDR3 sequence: CSAPNPAGGDEQYF. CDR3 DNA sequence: TGCAGTGCCCCTAACCCGGCAGGGGGCGACGAGCAGTACTTC.

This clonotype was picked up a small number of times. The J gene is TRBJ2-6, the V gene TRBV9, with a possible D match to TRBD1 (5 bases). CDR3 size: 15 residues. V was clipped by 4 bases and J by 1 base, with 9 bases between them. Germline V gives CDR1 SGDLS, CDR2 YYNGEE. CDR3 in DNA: TGTGCCAGCAGCCAAGACAGATCTGGGGCCAACGTCCTGACTTTC. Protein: CASSQDRSGANVLTF.

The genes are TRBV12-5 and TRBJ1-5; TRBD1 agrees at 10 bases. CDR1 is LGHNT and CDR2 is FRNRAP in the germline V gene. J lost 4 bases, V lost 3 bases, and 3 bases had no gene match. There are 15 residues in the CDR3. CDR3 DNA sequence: TGTGCTAGTGGTTTTGGACAGGGGGAAAATCAGCCCCAGCATTTT. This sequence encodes CASGFGQGENQPQHF.

CDR3 sequence reads: CASSSATGRYRETQYF. The CDR3 coding sequence is TGCGCCAGCAGCTCCGCGACAGGGAGGTACCGGGAGACCCAGTACTTC. This chain links TRBV5-1 with TRBJ2-5, with TRBD1 as a possible D gene (7 bases). The CDR3 spans 16 residues. V lost 3 bases to trimming and J lost 5 bases, with 20 bases between them. Per the germline V gene, CDR1 is SGHRS and CDR2 is YFSETQ. Based on the CDR3 plus reference TRBV5-1 and TRBJ2-5, the full variable domain is KAGVTQTPRYLIKTRGQQVTLSCSPISGHRSVSWYQQTPGQGLQFLFEYFSETQRNKGNFPGRFSGRQFSNSRSEMNVSTLELGDSALYLCASSSATGRYRETQYFGPGTRLLVL.

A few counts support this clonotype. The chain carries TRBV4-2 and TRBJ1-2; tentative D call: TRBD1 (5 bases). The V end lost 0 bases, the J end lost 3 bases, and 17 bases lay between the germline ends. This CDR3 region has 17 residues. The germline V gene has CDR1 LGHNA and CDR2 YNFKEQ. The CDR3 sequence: CASSQEGGDGAYYGYTF. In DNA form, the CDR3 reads TGTGCCAGCAGCCAAGAGGGAGGGGACGGGGCCTACTATGGCTACACCTTC.

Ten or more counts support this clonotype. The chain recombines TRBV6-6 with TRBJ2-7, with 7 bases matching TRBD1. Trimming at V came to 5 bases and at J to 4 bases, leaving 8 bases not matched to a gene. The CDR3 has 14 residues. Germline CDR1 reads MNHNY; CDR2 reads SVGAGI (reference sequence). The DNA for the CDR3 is TGTGCCAGCAGTCCTTGGGACAGCCGATACGAGCAGTACTTC. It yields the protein CASSPWDSRYEQYF.

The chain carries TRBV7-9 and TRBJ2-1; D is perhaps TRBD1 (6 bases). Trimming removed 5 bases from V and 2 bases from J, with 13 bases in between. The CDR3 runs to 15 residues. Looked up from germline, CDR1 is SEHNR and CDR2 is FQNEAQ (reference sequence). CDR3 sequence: CASSPTGPTYNEQFF. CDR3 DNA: TGTGCCAGCAGCCCGACAGGACCAACCTACAATGAGCAGTTCTTC.

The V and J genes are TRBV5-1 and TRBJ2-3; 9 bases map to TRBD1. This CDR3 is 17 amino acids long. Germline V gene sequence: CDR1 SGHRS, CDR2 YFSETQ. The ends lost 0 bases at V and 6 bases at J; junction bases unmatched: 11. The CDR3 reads CASSLGRPGQGVDTQYF. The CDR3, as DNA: TGCGCCAGCAGCTTGGGTCGACCGGGACAGGGTGTGGATACGCAGTATTTT.

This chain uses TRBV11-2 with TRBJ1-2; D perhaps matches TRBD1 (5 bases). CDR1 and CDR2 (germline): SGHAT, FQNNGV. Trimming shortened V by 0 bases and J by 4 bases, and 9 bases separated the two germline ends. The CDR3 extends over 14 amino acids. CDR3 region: CASSLEQVGYGYTF. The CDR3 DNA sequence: TGTGCCAGCAGCTTAGAACAGGTTGGCTATGGCTACACCTTC.

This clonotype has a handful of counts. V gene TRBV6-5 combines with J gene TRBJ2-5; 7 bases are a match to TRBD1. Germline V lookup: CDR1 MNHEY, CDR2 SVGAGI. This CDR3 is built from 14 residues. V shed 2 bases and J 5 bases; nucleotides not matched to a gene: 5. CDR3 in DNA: TGTGCCAGCAGTTACAAGAGGGGGCGGGAGACCCAGTACTTC. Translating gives CASSYKRGRETQYF.

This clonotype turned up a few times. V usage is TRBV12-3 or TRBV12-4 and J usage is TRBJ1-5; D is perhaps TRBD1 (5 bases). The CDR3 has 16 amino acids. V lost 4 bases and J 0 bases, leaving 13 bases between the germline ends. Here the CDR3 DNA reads TGTGCCAGCAGTTCATGGGACCCCTTTAGCAATCAGCCCCAGCATTTT. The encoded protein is CASSSWDPFSNQPQHF.

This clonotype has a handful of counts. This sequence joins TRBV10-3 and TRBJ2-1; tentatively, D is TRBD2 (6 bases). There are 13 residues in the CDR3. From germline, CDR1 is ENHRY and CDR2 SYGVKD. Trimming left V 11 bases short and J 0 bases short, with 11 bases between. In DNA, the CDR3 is TGTGCCGCGGGACCGAGCTCCTACAATGAGCAGTTCTTC. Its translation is CAAGPSSYNEQFF.

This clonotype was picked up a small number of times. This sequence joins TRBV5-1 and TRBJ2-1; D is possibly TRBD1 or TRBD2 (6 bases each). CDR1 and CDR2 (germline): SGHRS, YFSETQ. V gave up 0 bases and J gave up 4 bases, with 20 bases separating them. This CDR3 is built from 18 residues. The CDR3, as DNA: TGCGCCAGCAGCTTGGAAGGGGGTGGGGGGCGACCATACAATGAGCAGTTCTTC. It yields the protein CASSLEGGGGRPYNEQFF.

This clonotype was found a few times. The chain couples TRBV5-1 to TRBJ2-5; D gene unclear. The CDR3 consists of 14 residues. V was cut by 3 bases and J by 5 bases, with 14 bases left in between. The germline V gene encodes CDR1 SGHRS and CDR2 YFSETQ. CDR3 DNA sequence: TGCGCCAGCAGCTCCAACCCCAACCCGGAGACCCAGTACTTC. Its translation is CASSSNPNPETQYF.

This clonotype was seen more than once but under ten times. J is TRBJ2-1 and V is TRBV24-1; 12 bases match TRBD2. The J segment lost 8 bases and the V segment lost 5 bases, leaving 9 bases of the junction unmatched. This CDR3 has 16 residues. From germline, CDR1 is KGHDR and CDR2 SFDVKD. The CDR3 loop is CATSVTSGSGSHEQFF. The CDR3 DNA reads TGTGCCACCAGTGTGACTAGCGGGAGTGGGTCCCATGAGCAGTTCTTC.

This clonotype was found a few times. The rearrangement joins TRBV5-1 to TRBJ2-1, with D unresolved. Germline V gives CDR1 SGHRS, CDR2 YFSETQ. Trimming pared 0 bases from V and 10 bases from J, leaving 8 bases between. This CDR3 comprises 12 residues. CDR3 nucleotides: TGCGCCAGCAGCTTGGTTATGGAGGAGCAGTTCTTC. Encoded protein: CASSLVMEEQFF.

The CDR3 reads CASTGAPTDTQYF. CDR3 in DNA: TGTGCCAGCACCGGGGCTCCAACAGATACGCAGTATTTT. This chain joins TRBV9 and TRBJ2-3; D could derive from TRBD1 or TRBD2 (5 bases each). Trimming cost V 6 bases and J 3 bases, with 11 bases left between them. The CDR3 is made up of 13 amino acids. Germline V gene lookup returns CDR1 SGDLS and CDR2 YYNGEE. The full variable domain, rest sourced from reference TRBV9 and TRBJ2-3, is DSGVTQTPKHLITATGQRVTLRCSPRSGDLSVYWYQQSLDQGLQFLIQYYNGEERAKGNILERFSAQQFPDLHSELNLSSLELGDSALYFCASTGAPTDTQYFGPGTRLTVL.

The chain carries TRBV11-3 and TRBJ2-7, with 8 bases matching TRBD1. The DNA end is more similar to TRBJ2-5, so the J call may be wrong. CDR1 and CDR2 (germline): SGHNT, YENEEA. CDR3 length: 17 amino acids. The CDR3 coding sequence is TGTGCCAGCAGCTTAGTGGGCTTTTGGACAGGGCAAGAGACCCAGTACTTC. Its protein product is CASSLVGFWTGQETQYF.

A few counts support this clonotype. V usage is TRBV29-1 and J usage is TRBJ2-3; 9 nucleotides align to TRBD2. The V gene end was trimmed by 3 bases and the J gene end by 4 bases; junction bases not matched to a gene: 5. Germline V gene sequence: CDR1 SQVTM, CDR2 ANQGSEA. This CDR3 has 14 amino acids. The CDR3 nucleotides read TGCAGCGTTGATAAGAGACTAGCGGCAGATACGCAGTATTTT. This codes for CSVDKRLAADTQYF.

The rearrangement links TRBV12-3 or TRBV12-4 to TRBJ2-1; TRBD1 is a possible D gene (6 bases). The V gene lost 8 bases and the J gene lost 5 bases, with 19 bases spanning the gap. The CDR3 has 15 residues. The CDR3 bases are TGTGCCAGCCAGGGGCAAGACAAGCTGAACAATGAGCAGTTCTTC. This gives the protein CASQGQDKLNNEQFF.